The clone carrying this T cell receptor (beta chain) was seen a few times. Its antigen is unknown. This specimen comes from a study of CD8 T cells in ankylosing spondylitis. Study observations and caveats: One TCR beta motif, made up of roughly 8 highly homologous variants, appeared characteristic of ankylosing spondylitis blood. Relatively scarce in peripheral blood, disease-linked clones were CD8+. Prior literature has documented some motif variants in synovial fluid and blood from reactive arthritis.

Each CDR3 protein is one row after TCRdb ran MiXCR on the 5' RACE reads. This table holds over 600,000 distinct CDR3 sequences, roughly 19% found once. V was trimmed by 5 bases and J by 14 bases, leaving 13 bases between them. The CDR3 sequence is 12 residues long. The receptor comes from a male donor with ankylosing spondylitis. Sequencing input: blood, either unsorted or a sorted T cell fraction (not recorded which). V is TRBV12-3 or TRBV12-4 and J is TRBJ1-6; D possibly corresponds to TRBD1 (5 bases). The CDR3 sequence is CASSIREGTLHF. The CDR3 bases are TGTGCCAGCAGTATCAGGGAGGGGACCCTCCACTTT.